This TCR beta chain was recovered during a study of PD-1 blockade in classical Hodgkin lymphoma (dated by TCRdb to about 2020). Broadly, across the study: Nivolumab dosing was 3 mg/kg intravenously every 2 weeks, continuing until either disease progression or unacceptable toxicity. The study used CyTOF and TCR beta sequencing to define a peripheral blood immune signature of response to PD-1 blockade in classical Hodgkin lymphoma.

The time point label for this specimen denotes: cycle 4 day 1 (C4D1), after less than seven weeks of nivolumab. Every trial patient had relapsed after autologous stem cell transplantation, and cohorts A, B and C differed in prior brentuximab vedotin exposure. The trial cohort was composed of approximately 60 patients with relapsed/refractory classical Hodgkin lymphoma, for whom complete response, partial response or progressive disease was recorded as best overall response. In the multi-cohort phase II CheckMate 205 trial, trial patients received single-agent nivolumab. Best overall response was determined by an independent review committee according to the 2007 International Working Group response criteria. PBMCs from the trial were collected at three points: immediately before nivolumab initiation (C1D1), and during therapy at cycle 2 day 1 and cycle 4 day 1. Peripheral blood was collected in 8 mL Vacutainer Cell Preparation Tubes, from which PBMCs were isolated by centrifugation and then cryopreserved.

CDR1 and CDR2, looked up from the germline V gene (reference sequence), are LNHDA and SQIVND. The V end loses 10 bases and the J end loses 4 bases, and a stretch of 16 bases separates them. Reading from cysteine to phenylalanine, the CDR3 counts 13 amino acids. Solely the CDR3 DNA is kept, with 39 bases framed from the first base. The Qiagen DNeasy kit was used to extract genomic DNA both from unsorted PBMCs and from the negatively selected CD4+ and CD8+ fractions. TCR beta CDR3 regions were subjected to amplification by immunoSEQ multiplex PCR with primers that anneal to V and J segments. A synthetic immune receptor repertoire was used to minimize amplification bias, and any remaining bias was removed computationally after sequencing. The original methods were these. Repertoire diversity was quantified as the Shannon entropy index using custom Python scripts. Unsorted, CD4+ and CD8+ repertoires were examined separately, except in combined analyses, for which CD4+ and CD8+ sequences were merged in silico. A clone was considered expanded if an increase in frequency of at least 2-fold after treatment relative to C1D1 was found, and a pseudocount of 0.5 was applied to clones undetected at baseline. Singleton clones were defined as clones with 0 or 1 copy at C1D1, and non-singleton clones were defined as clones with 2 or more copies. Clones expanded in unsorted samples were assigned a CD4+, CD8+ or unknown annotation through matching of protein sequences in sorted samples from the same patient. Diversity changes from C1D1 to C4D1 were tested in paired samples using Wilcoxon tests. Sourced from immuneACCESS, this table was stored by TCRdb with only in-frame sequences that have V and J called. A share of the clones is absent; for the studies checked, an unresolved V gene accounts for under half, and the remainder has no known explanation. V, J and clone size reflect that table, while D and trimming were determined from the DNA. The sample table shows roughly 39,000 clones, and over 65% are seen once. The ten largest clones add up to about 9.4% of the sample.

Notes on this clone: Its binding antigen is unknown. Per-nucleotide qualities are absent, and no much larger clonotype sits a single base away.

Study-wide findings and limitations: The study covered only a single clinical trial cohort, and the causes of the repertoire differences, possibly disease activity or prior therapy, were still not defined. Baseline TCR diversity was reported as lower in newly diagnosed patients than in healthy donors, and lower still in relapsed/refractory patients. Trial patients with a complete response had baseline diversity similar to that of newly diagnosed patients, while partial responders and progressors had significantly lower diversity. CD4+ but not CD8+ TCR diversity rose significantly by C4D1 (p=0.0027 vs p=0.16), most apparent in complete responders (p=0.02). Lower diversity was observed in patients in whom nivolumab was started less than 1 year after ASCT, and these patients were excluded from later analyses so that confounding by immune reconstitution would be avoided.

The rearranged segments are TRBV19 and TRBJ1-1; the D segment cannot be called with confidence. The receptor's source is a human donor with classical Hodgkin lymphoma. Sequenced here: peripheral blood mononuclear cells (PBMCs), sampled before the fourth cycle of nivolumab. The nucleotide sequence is TGTGCCACCTTCGCGGTTTGGGGCACTGAAGCTTTCTTT. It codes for CATFAVWGTEAFF.